Listed below are T cell receptor beta chains from one sample, sequenced in a study of CD8+ T cells in alopecia areata. The repertoire was sequenced with immunoSEQ multiplex PCR; TCRdb's copy has only in-frame clones and lacks some. The sample holds around 270,000 clones; about three fifths are singletons and the top ten take under 2%. Sequencing was performed on CD4+ T cells sorted from blood, taken at week 24, from a patient treated with tofacitinib. The receptors were gathered from a human donor with alopecia areata. CDR3s include the opening cysteine and the closing phenylalanine or tryptophan. D genes are given only for firm matches. Clone size is given for some rows only: seen once, a few or many times, or a class if the clone is expanded.

d_call: -
clone_size: -
j_call: TRBJ1-2
v_call: TRBV4-2
cdr3_aa: CASSQGTEVGGYTF
cdr3_nt: TGTGCCAGCAGCCAAGGGACAGAAGTTGGGGGCTACACCTTC

d_call: -
clone_size: -
j_call: TRBJ1-1
v_call: TRBV7-8
cdr3_aa: CASSLDRFENTEAFF
cdr3_nt: TGTGCCAGCAGCTTAGATCGCTTCGAGAACACTGAAGCTTTCTTT

d_call: TRBD2
clone_size: -
j_call: TRBJ2-3
v_call: TRBV7-2
cdr3_aa: CASSFRTSGPHTDTQYF
cdr3_nt: TGTGCCAGCAGCTTTAGGACTAGCGGACCCCACACAGATACGCAGTATTTT

d_call: TRBD1
clone_size: few
j_call: TRBJ1-2
v_call: TRBV6-5
cdr3_aa: CASSRKGAGYGYTF
cdr3_nt: TGTGCCAGCTCGCGAAAGGGGGCAGGCTATGGCTACACCTTC

d_call: -
clone_size: -
j_call: TRBJ2-1
v_call: TRBV30
cdr3_aa: CAWSGRTEQFF
cdr3_nt: TGTGCCTGGAGTGGGCGGACTGAGCAGTTCTTC

d_call: TRBD2
clone_size: -
j_call: TRBJ2-2
v_call: TRBV5-4
cdr3_aa: CASSRKGLENTGELFF
cdr3_nt: TGTGCCAGCAGCCGAAAGGGACTAGAGAACACCGGGGAGCTGTTTTTT

d_call: -
clone_size: once
j_call: TRBJ2-3
v_call: TRBV5-1
cdr3_aa: CASSLGLPYTDTQYF
cdr3_nt: TGCGCCAGCAGCTTGGGACTCCCTTACACAGATACGCAGTATTTT

d_call: TRBD2
clone_size: -
j_call: TRBJ2-3
v_call: TRBV29-1
cdr3_aa: CSVGSLAGEATDTQYF
cdr3_nt: TGCAGCGTTGGGAGTCTAGCGGGGGAGGCCACAGATACGCAGTATTTT

d_call: -
clone_size: -
j_call: TRBJ1-1
v_call: TRBV2
cdr3_aa: CASNPPGRTNTEAFF
cdr3_nt: TGTGCCAGCAACCCCCCTGGACGGACGAACACTGAAGCTTTCTTT

d_call: -
clone_size: few
j_call: TRBJ1-5
v_call: TRBV9
cdr3_aa: CASSVWGDSNQPQHF
cdr3_nt: TGTGCCAGCAGCGTATGGGGGGATAGCAATCAGCCCCAGCATTTT

d_call: -
clone_size: -
j_call: TRBJ1-2
v_call: TRBV29-1
cdr3_aa: CSVEVREPGWYGYTF
cdr3_nt: TGCAGCGTTGAGGTGAGGGAGCCCGGATGGTATGGCTACACCTTC

d_call: -
clone_size: -
j_call: TRBJ1-6
v_call: TRBV4-2
cdr3_aa: CASSQGLALTGDNSPLHF
cdr3_nt: TGTGCCAGCAGCCAGGGCCTCGCTCTGACAGGCGATAATTCACCCCTCCACTTT

d_call: TRBD1
clone_size: -
j_call: TRBJ2-1
v_call: TRBV9
cdr3_aa: CASSDRDRVYNEQFF
cdr3_nt: TGTGCCAGCAGCGACCGGGACAGGGTTTACAATGAGCAGTTCTTC

d_call: -
clone_size: -
j_call: TRBJ1-6
v_call: TRBV2
cdr3_aa: CASLRGPDSPLHF
cdr3_nt: TGTGCCAGCCTACGGGGTCCGGATTCACCCCTCCACTTT

d_call: -
clone_size: -
j_call: TRBJ2-7
v_call: TRBV4-1
cdr3_aa: CASSQEGARVRATYEQYF
cdr3_nt: TGCGCCAGCAGCCAAGAGGGAGCGAGGGTGAGGGCCACCTACGAGCAGTACTTC

d_call: -
clone_size: -
j_call: TRBJ2-5
v_call: TRBV29-1
cdr3_aa: CSVGETQYF
cdr3_nt: TGCAGCGTTGGGGAGACCCAGTACTTC

d_call: TRBD1
clone_size: -
j_call: TRBJ2-5
v_call: TRBV5-4
cdr3_aa: CASSLVFGGQGVQETQYF
cdr3_nt: TGTGCCAGCAGCTTGGTTTTCGGGGGACAGGGGGTCCAAGAGACCCAGTACTTC

d_call: TRBD2
clone_size: -
j_call: TRBJ2-2
v_call: TRBV6-5
cdr3_aa: CASNPASGPGELFF
cdr3_nt: TGTGCCAGCAATCCCGCTAGCGGTCCCGGGGAGCTGTTTTTT

d_call: -
clone_size: -
j_call: TRBJ2-1
v_call: TRBV19
cdr3_aa: CASSSISSAEQFF
cdr3_nt: TGTGCCAGTAGCAGCATTAGCTCGGCTGAGCAGTTCTTC

d_call: TRBD2
clone_size: -
j_call: TRBJ2-3
v_call: TRBV30
cdr3_aa: CAWNRLAGFTDTQYF
cdr3_nt: TGTGCCTGGAACCGACTAGCGGGATTCACAGATACGCAGTATTTT

d_call: TRBD2
clone_size: -
j_call: TRBJ2-7
v_call: TRBV15
cdr3_aa: CATSREPLAGGGSEQYF
cdr3_nt: TGTGCCACCAGCAGGGAACCGCTAGCGGGGGGAGGGAGCGAGCAGTACTTC

d_call: -
clone_size: -
j_call: TRBJ1-5
v_call: TRBV15
cdr3_aa: CATSPRGQSGPQHF
cdr3_nt: TGTGCCACCAGCCCTCGGGGGCAGAGCGGGCCCCAGCATTTT

d_call: -
clone_size: few
j_call: TRBJ2-3
v_call: TRBV2
cdr3_aa: CASSEPGPTDTQYF
cdr3_nt: TGTGCCAGCAGTGAACCGGGACCCACAGATACGCAGTATTTT

d_call: -
clone_size: -
j_call: TRBJ1-5
v_call: TRBV23-1
cdr3_aa: CASSQSMGSCHQPQHF
cdr3_nt: TGCGCCAGCAGTCAATCTATGGGGAGTTGCCATCAGCCCCAGCATTTT

d_call: -
clone_size: once
j_call: TRBJ2-3
v_call: TRBV4-2
cdr3_aa: CASSQVSSRGTDTQYF
cdr3_nt: TGTGCCAGCAGCCAAGTGTCTAGTCGCGGCACAGATACGCAGTATTTT

d_call: TRBD1
clone_size: few
j_call: TRBJ2-5
v_call: TRBV7-9
cdr3_aa: CASSLGQDLQETQYF
cdr3_nt: TGTGCCAGCAGCTTGGGACAGGACCTCCAAGAGACCCAGTACTTC

d_call: -
clone_size: -
j_call: TRBJ2-5
v_call: TRBV7-2
cdr3_aa: CASSLAGVGTETQYF
cdr3_nt: TGTGCCAGCAGCTTAGCGGGCGTAGGGACAGAGACCCAGTACTTC

d_call: TRBD2
clone_size: few
j_call: TRBJ2-1
v_call: TRBV4-1
cdr3_aa: CASSQGVSLAIDEQFF
cdr3_nt: TGCGCCAGCAGCCAAGGGGTTTCACTAGCGATAGATGAGCAGTTCTTC

d_call: -
clone_size: -
j_call: TRBJ2-5
v_call: TRBV7-2
cdr3_aa: CASSPSPGETQYF
cdr3_nt: TGTGCCAGCAGTCCCTCCCCGGGGGAGACCCAGTACTTC

d_call: -
clone_size: once
j_call: TRBJ1-1
v_call: TRBV30
cdr3_aa: CAWSVRGGRTDTEAFF
cdr3_nt: TGTGCCTGGAGTGTACGGGGGGGGCGGACGGACACTGAAGCTTTCTTT

d_call: TRBD1
clone_size: -
j_call: TRBJ2-4
v_call: TRBV9
cdr3_aa: CASSISRQGIIQYF
cdr3_nt: TGTGCCAGCAGCATATCCCGACAGGGTATCATTCAGTACTTC

d_call: -
clone_size: -
j_call: TRBJ2-7
v_call: TRBV27
cdr3_aa: CASSPRHGLTTYEQYF
cdr3_nt: TGTGCCAGCAGTCCCCGCCACGGACTAACCACCTACGAGCAGTACTTC

d_call: -
clone_size: few
j_call: TRBJ2-3
v_call: TRBV28
cdr3_aa: CASSLLGQSLSTDTQYF
cdr3_nt: TGTGCCAGCAGTTTACTAGGACAGTCACTTAGCACAGATACGCAGTATTTT

d_call: -
clone_size: -
j_call: TRBJ1-6
v_call: TRBV5-1
cdr3_aa: CASRGTRDSSGSPLHF
cdr3_nt: TGCGCCAGCAGAGGAACAAGGGACTCTAGCGGTTCACCCCTCCACTTT

d_call: -
clone_size: -
j_call: TRBJ2-7
v_call: TRBV28
cdr3_aa: CASSPRHSSYEQYF
cdr3_nt: TGTGCCAGCAGTCCAAGACATAGCTCCTACGAGCAGTACTTC

d_call: -
clone_size: few
j_call: TRBJ1-5
v_call: TRBV30
cdr3_aa: CAWSGFRNQPQHF
cdr3_nt: TGTGCCTGGAGCGGATTTCGAAATCAGCCCCAGCATTTT

d_call: -
clone_size: -
j_call: TRBJ2-2
v_call: TRBV7-9
cdr3_aa: CASSEQLGELFF
cdr3_nt: TGTGCCAGCAGCGAACAGCTAGGGGAGCTGTTTTTT

d_call: -
clone_size: -
j_call: TRBJ2-7
v_call: TRBV5-1
cdr3_aa: CASSLGVGGAYEQYF
cdr3_nt: TGCGCCAGCAGTTTAGGGGTTGGAGGGGCCTACGAGCAGTACTTC

d_call: TRBD1
clone_size: -
j_call: TRBJ2-2
v_call: TRBV5-1
cdr3_aa: CASSLAGQGNTGELFF
cdr3_nt: TGCGCCAGCAGCCTGGCCGGACAGGGGAACACCGGGGAGCTGTTTTTT

d_call: -
clone_size: few
j_call: TRBJ2-3
v_call: TRBV7-9
cdr3_aa: CASSSDSYTDTQYF
cdr3_nt: TGTGCCAGCAGCTCGGACAGCTACACAGATACGCAGTATTTT

d_call: -
clone_size: -
j_call: TRBJ2-7
v_call: TRBV2
cdr3_aa: CASSERSGLPYEQYF
cdr3_nt: TGTGCCAGCAGTGAAAGGTCCGGACTACCCTACGAGCAGTACTTC

d_call: TRBD1
clone_size: -
j_call: TRBJ2-1
v_call: TRBV2
cdr3_aa: CASSQGTGGLNNEQFF
cdr3_nt: TGTGCCAGCAGCCAGGGGACAGGGGGATTGAACAATGAGCAGTTCTTC

d_call: TRBD1
clone_size: few
j_call: TRBJ2-5
v_call: TRBV7-2
cdr3_aa: CASSLASGGFGETQYF
cdr3_nt: TGTGCCAGCAGCTTAGCGTCAGGGGGCTTTGGGGAGACCCAGTACTTC

d_call: -
clone_size: few
j_call: TRBJ2-3
v_call: TRBV28
cdr3_aa: CASSFLSRSDTQYF
cdr3_nt: TGTGCCAGCAGTTTCTTAAGTAGGTCAGATACGCAGTATTTT

d_call: TRBD2
clone_size: once
j_call: TRBJ2-1
v_call: TRBV7-2
cdr3_aa: CASSPYTIAGGVGEQFF
cdr3_nt: TGTGCCAGCAGCCCTTACACTATAGCGGGGGGCGTAGGTGAGCAGTTCTTC

d_call: -
clone_size: -
j_call: TRBJ2-3
v_call: TRBV9
cdr3_aa: CASSTAGGGRGAQYF
cdr3_nt: TGTGCCAGCAGCACCGCCGGAGGAGGTCGGGGTGCGCAGTATTTT

d_call: -
clone_size: once
j_call: TRBJ2-5
v_call: TRBV10-3
cdr3_aa: CAISGGAQETQYF
cdr3_nt: TGTGCCATCAGTGGGGGGGCCCAAGAGACCCAGTACTTC

d_call: TRBD1
clone_size: -
j_call: TRBJ2-1
v_call: TRBV29-1
cdr3_aa: CSVEPGQGGYGTYNEQFF
cdr3_nt: TGCAGCGTTGAACCGGGACAGGGGGGTTATGGCACCTACAATGAGCAGTTCTTC

d_call: -
clone_size: few
j_call: TRBJ2-6
v_call: TRBV7-9
cdr3_aa: CASSRQGLPSLGANVLTF
cdr3_nt: TGTGCCAGCAGCCGACAAGGTTTGCCATCTCTGGGGGCCAACGTCCTGACTTTC

d_call: TRBD2
clone_size: -
j_call: TRBJ2-7
v_call: TRBV4-3
cdr3_aa: CASSQDFTSETYEQYF
cdr3_nt: TGCGCCAGCAGCCAAGATTTCACTAGCGAAACCTACGAGCAGTACTTC

d_call: -
clone_size: -
j_call: TRBJ2-2
v_call: TRBV6-5
cdr3_aa: CASSYSSGMDTGELFF
cdr3_nt: TGTGCCAGCAGTTACTCGTCTGGTATGGACACCGGGGAGCTGTTTTTT

d_call: -
clone_size: -
j_call: TRBJ2-2
v_call: TRBV5-1
cdr3_aa: CASQPIPANTGELFF
cdr3_nt: TGCGCCAGCCAACCTATTCCCGCGAACACCGGGGAGCTGTTTTTT

d_call: TRBD1
clone_size: -
j_call: TRBJ1-2
v_call: TRBV4-1
cdr3_aa: CASSQIGQGGGYTF
cdr3_nt: TGCGCCAGCAGCCAAATAGGACAGGGAGGAGGCTACACCTTC